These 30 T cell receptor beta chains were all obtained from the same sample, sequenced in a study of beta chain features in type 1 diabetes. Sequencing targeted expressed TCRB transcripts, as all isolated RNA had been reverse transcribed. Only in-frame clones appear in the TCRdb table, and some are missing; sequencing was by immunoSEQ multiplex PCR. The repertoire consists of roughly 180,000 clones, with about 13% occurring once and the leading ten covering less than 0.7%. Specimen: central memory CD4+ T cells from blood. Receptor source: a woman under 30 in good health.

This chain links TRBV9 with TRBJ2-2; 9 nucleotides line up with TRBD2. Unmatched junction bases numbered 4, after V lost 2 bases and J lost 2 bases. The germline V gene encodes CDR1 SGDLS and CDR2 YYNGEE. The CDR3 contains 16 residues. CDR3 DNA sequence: TGTGCCAGCAGCGTGGGGACTAGCCCTAACACCGGGGAGCTGTTTTTT. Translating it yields CASSVGTSPNTGELFF.

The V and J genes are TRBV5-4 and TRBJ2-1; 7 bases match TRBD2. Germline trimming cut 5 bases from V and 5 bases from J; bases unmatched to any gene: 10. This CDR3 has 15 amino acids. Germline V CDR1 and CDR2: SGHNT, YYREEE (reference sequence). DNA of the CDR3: TGTGCCAGCAGGGAGAGCGGGAAAACCGACAATGAGCAGTTCTTC. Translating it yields CASRESGKTDNEQFF. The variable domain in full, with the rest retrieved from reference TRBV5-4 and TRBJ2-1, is ETGVTQSPTHLIKTRGQQVTLRCSSQSGHNTVSWYQQALGQGPQFIFQYYREEENGRGNFPPRFSGLQFPNYSSELNVNALELDDSALYLCASRESGKTDNEQFFGPGTRLTVL.

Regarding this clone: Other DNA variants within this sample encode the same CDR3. CDR3 residues: CASSLAGQMNTEAFF. The CDR3 DNA reads as TGCGCCAGCAGCCTGGCGGGACAGATGAACACTGAAGCTTTCTTT. The chain carries TRBV4-1 and TRBJ1-1, with 7 bases matching TRBD1. V gave up 4 bases and J gave up 0 bases; unmatched junction bases: 5. The CDR3 runs 15 residues. The germline V gene has CDR1 MGHRA and CDR2 YSYEKL.

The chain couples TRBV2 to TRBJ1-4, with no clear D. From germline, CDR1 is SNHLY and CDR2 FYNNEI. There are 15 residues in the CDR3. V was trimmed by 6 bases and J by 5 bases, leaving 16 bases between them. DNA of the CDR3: TGTGCCAGCAGCCTTGAGGGCGGTCGAAATGAAAAACTGTTTTTT. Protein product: CASSLEGGRNEKLFF. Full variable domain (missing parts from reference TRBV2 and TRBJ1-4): EPEVTQTPSHQVTQMGQEVILRCVPISNHLYFYWYRQILGQKVEFLVSFYNNEISEKSEIFDDQFSVERPDGSNFTLKIRSTKLEDSAMYFCASSLEGGRNEKLFFGSGTQLSVL.

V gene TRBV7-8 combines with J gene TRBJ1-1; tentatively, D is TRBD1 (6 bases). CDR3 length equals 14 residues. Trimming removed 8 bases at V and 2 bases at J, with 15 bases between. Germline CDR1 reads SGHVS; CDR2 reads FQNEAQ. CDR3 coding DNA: TGTGCCAGCCTCGCACAGGGTTTCAACACTGAAGCTTTCTTT. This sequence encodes CASLAQGFNTEAFF.

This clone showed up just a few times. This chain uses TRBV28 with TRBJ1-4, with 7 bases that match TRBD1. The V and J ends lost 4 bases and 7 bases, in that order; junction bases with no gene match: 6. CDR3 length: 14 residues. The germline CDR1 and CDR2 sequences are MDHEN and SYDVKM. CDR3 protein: CASSSSAGGEKLFF. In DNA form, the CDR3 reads TGTGCCAGCAGTTCGTCCGCAGGGGGTGAAAAACTGTTTTTT.

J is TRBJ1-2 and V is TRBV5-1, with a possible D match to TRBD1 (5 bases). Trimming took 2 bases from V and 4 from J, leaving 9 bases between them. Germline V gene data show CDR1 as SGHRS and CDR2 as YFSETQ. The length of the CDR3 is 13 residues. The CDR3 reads CASSFGGGYGYTF. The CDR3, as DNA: TGCGCCAGCAGCTTCGGGGGGGGCTATGGCTACACCTTC.

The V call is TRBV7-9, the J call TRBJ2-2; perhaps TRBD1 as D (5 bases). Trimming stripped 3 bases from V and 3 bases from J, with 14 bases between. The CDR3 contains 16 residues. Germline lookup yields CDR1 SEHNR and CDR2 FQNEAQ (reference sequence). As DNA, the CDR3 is TGTGCCAGCAGCTTGGAAGGGGCAATAGACACCGGGGAGCTGTTTTTT. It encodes CASSLEGAIDTGELFF.

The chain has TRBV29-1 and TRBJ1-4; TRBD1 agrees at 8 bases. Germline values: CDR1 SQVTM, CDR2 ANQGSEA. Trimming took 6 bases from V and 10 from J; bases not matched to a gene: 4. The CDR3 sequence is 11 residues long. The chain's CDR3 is CSVLTGAKLFF. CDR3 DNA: TGCAGCGTCCTGACAGGGGCAAAACTGTTTTTT.

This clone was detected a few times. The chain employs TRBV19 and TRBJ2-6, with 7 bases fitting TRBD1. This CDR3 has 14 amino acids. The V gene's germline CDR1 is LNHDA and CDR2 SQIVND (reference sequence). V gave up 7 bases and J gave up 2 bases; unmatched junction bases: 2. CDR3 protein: CASNDRAGANVLTF. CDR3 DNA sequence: TGTGCCAGTAACGACAGGGCTGGGGCCAACGTCCTGACTTTC.

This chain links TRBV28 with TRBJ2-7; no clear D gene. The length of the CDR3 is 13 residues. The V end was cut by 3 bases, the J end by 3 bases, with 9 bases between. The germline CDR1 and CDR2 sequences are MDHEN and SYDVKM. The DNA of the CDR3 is TGTGCCAGCAGTTTTGAGATACGCTACGAGCAGTACTTC. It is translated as CASSFEIRYEQYF.

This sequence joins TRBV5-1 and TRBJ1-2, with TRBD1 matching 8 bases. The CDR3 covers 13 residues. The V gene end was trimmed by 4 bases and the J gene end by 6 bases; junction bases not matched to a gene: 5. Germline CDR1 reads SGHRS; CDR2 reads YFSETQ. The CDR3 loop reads CASSMDRVDGYTF. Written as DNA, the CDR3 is TGCGCCAGCAGCATGGACAGGGTGGATGGCTACACCTTC. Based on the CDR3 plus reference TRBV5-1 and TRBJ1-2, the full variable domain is KAGVTQTPRYLIKTRGQQVTLSCSPISGHRSVSWYQQTPGQGLQFLFEYFSETQRNKGNFPGRFSGRQFSNSRSEMNVSTLELGDSALYLCASSMDRVDGYTFGSGTRLTVV.

DNA for the CDR3: TGTGCCAGCAGTCGCGGGACTCCGAACACCGGGGAGCTGTTTTTT. Amino acid sequence: CASSRGTPNTGELFF. The chain employs TRBV6-6 and TRBJ2-2; a weak D match, TRBD2 (6 bases). This CDR3 comprises 15 residues. Between the trimmed V and J ends, which lost 5 bases and 0 bases, there was a span of 10 bases. The germline gives CDR1 MNHNY, CDR2 SVGAGI (reference sequence).

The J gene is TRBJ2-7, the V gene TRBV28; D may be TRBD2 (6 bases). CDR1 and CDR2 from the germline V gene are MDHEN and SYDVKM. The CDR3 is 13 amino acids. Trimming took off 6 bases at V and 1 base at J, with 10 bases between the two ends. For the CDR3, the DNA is TGTGCCAGCAGGGACGGGGGATCCTACGAGCAGTACTTC. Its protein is CASRDGGSYEQYF.

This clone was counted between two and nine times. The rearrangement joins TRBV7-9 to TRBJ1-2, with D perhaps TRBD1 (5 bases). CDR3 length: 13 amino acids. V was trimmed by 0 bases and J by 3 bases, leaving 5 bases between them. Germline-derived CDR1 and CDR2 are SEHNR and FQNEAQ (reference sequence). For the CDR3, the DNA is TGTGCCAGCAGCTTAGCGACAGACTATGGCTACACCTTC. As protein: CASSLATDYGYTF.

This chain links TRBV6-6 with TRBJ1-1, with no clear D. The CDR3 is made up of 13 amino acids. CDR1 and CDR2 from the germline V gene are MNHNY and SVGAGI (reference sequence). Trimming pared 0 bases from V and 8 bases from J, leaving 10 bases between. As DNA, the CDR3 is TGTGCCAGCAGTTACTCGGAGGCTGGGGAAGCTTTCTTT. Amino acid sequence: CASSYSEAGEAFF.

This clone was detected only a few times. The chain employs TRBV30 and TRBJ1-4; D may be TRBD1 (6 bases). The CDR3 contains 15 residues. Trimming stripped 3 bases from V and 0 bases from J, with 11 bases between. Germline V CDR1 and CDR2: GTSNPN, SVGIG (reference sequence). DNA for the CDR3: TGTGCCTGGAGGGTACAGGGTGCAACTAATGAAAAACTGTTTTTT. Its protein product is CAWRVQGATNEKLFF.

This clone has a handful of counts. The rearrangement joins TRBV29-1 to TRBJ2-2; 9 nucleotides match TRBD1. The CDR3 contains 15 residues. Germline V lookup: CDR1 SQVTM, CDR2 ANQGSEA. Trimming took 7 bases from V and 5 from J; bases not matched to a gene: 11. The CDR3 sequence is CSATGTGRRTGELFF. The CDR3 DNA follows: TGCAGCGCTACCGGGACAGGGAGGCGGACCGGGGAGCTGTTTTTT.

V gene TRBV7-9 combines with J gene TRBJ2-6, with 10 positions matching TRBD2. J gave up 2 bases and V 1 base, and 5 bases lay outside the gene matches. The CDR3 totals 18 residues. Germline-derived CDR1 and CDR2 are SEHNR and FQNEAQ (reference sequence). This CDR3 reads CASSLGPSGSPGANVLTF. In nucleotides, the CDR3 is TGTGCCAGCAGCTTAGGGCCTAGCGGGAGTCCTGGGGCCAACGTCCTGACTTTC.

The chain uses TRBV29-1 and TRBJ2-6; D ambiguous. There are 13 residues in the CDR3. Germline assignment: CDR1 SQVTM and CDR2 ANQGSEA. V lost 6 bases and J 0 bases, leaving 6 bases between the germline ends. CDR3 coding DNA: TGCAGCGTCCCCGGCTCTGGGGCCAACGTCCTGACTTTC. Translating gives CSVPGSGANVLTF.

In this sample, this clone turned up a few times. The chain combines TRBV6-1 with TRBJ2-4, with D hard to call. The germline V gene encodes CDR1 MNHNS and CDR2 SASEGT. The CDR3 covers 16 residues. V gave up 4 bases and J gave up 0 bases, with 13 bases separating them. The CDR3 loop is CASSAVTALAKNIQYF. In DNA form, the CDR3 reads TGTGCCAGCAGTGCAGTAACAGCTCTAGCCAAAAACATTCAGTACTTC.

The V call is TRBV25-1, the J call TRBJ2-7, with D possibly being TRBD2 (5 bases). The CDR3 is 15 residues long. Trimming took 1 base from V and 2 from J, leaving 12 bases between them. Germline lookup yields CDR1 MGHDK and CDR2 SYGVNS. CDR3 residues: CASSESSGATYEQYF. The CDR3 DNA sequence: TGTGCCAGCAGTGAATCGAGCGGAGCTACCTACGAGCAGTACTTC.

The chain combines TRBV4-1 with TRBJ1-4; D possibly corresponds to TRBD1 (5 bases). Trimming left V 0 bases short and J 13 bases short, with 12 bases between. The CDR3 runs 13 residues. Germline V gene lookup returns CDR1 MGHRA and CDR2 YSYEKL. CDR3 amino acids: CASSQELRGRLFF. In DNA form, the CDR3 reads TGCGCCAGCAGCCAAGAGTTAAGGGGCCGACTGTTTTTT.

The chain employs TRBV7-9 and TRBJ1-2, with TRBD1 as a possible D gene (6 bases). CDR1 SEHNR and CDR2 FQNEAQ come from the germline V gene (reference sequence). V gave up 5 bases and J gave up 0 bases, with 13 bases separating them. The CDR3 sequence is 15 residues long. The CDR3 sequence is CASSKQDRSNYGYTF. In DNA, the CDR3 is TGTGCCAGCAGCAAGCAAGACAGGTCTAACTATGGCTACACCTTC.

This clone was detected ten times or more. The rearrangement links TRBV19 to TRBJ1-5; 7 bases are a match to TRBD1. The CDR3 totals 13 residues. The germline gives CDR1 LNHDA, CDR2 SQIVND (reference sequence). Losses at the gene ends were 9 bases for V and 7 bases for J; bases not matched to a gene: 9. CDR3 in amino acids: CASCDRDGQPQHF. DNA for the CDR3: TGTGCCAGCTGTGACAGGGATGGGCAGCCCCAGCATTTT.

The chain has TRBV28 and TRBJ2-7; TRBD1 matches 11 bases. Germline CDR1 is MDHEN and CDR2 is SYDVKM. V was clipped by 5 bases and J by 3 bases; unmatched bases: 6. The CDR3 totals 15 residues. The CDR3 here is CASSPTGTGGYEQYF. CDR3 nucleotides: TGTGCCAGCAGTCCCACCGGGACAGGGGGCTACGAGCAGTACTTC.

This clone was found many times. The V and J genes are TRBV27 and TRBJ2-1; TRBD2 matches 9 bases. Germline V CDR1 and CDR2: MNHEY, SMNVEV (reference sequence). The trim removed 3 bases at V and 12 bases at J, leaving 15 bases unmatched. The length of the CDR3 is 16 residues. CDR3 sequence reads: CASSFQAGGVGAWQFF. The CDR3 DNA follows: TGTGCCAGCAGTTTCCAAGCGGGAGGCGTCGGTGCGTGGCAGTTCTTC.

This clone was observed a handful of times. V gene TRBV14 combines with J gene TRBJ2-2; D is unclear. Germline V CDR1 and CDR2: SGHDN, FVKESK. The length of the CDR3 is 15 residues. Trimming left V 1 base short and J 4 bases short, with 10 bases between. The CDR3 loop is CASSQVLSPTGELFF. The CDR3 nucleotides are TGTGCCAGCAGCCAAGTTCTTTCCCCCACCGGGGAGCTGTTTTTT.

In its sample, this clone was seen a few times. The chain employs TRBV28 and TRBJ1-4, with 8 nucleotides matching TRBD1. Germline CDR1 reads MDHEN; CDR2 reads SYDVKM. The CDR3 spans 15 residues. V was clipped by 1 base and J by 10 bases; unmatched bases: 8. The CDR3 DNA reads TGTGCCAGCAGTTTATTATTGGGACAGGAGGGAAAACTGTTTTTT. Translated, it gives CASSLLLGQEGKLFF. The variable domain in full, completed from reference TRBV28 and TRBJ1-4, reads DVKVTQSSRYLVKRTGEKVFLECVQDMDHENMFWYRQDPGLGLRLIYFSYDVKMKEKGDIPEGYSVSREKKERFSLILESASTNQTSMYLCASSLLLGQEGKLFFGSGTQLSVL.

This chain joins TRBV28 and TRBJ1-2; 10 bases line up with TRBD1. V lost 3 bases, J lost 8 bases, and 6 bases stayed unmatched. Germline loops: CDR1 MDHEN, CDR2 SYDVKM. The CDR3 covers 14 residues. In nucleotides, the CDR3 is TGTGCCAGCAGTTTGGGACAGGGGTATGGCGGCTACACCTTC. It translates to CASSLGQGYGGYTF.